The next 21 T cell receptor beta chains were all read from a single sample in a study of blood T cells in healthy people across ages. With a J-beta primer mix and a sample-barcoded 5' primer, a second PCR ran 7 to 11 cycles. TCRdb re-derived calls from the 5' RACE reads in MiXCR, one entry per CDR3 protein. The sample has 1.8 million or so distinct CDR3 sequences, 35% to 50% seen once; the top ten hold 20% to 25%. The sample consisted of blood. Source of these receptors: a human donor in good health.

This clonotype was detected ten times or more. The chain uses TRBV6-6 and TRBJ2-3; TRBD2 aligns across 9 bases. V lost 5 bases to trimming and J lost 4 bases; unmatched junction nucleotides: 4. The CDR3 consists of 14 residues. Germline V CDR1 and CDR2: MNHNY, SVGAGI (reference sequence). For the CDR3, the DNA is TGTGCCAGCAGTATTAGCGGGAGAGCAGATACGCAGTATTTT. Protein sequence: CASSISGRADTQYF.

The J gene is TRBJ1-1, the V gene TRBV10-3; 7 bases map to TRBD1. The CDR3 sequence is 12 residues long. V was clipped by 2 bases and J by 9 bases; unmatched bases: 3. Germline V lookup: CDR1 ENHRY, CDR2 SYGVKD. In nucleotides, the CDR3 is TGTGCCATCAGTGAGCCGGGACAGAAAGCTTTCTTT. Protein: CAISEPGQKAFF.

The chain recombines TRBV12-3 or TRBV12-4 with TRBJ2-2; no firm D call. The germline V and J ends were trimmed by 5 bases and 6 bases, with 10 bases remaining between them. The CDR3 runs to 13 residues. The CDR3: CASSPRTAGELFF. The CDR3, as DNA: TGTGCCAGCAGTCCTCGGACGGCCGGGGAGCTGTTTTTT.

The sample holds one count of this clonotype. The chain uses TRBV4-3 and TRBJ2-3; 11 bases are a match to TRBD2. Losses at the gene ends were 0 bases for V and 0 bases for J; bases not matched to a gene: 11. CDR1 is LGHNA, CDR2 YSLEER, per germline. CDR3 length equals 20 residues. CDR3 sequence (DNA): TGCGCCAGCAGCCAAGATTTCCCTAGCGGGGGGATTGCTAGCACAGATACGCAGTATTTT. Translated, it gives CASSQDFPSGGIASTDTQYF.

The rearrangement links TRBV5-1 to TRBJ1-1, with D possibly TRBD1 on 6 matching bases. This CDR3 has 14 amino acids. CDR1 and CDR2 from the germline V gene are SGHRS and YFSETQ. The V end lost 5 bases, the J end lost 3 bases, and 14 bases lay between the germline ends. CDR3 coding DNA: TGCGCCAGCAGAGACCTGGGACATTACACTGAAGCTTTCTTT. This sequence encodes CASRDLGHYTEAFF.

This clonotype was found a few times. This rearrangement joins TRBV7-2 to TRBJ1-2; 8 positions agree with TRBD1. V shed 2 bases and J 8 bases; nucleotides not matched to a gene: 13. The CDR3 length is 16 residues. CDR1 and CDR2 from the germline V gene are SGHTA and FQGNSA. This CDR3 is CASSLYDWQGARGYTF. The CDR3 bases are TGTGCCAGCAGCTTATACGATTGGCAGGGGGCGCGGGGCTACACCTTC. Filled out from reference TRBV7-2 and TRBJ1-2, the complete variable domain reads GAGVSQSPSNKVTEKGKDVELRCDPISGHTALYWYRQSLGQGLEFLIYFQGNSAPDKSGLPSDRFSAERTGGSVSTLTIQRTQQEDSAVYLCASSLYDWQGARGYTFGSGTRLTVV.

The chain links TRBV20-1 to TRBJ2-4; tentative D call: TRBD2 (6 bases). The J call may be wrong; the DNA end is better matched by TRBJ2-7. This CDR3 is built from 14 residues. The germline CDR1 and CDR2 sequences are DFQATT and SNEGSKA (reference sequence). The CDR3 here is CSASGGASSYEQYF. The CDR3 region has the DNA TGCAGTGCTTCCGGAGGGGCTTCATCCTACGAGCAGTACTTC.

Only a few counts were recorded for this clonotype. The CDR3 DNA reads TGTGCCAGCACTCCTAAAGGGGCTGGGACCCAGTACTTC. It encodes CASTPKGAGTQYF. The genes are TRBV3-1 and TRBJ2-5; maybe TRBD1 (5 bases). Trimming left V 7 bases short and J 7 bases short, with 16 bases between. The CDR3 runs 13 residues. Germline CDR1 is LGHDT and CDR2 is YNNKEL (reference sequence).

This clonotype was seen more than once but under ten times. The rearrangement uses TRBV15 and TRBJ2-1; D is unclear. Germline V CDR1 and CDR2: LNHNV, YYDKDF (reference sequence). Trimming took off 3 bases at V and 3 bases at J, with 15 bases between the two ends. The CDR3 has 16 residues. The CDR3 DNA sequence: TGTGCCACCAGCAGGCCTATCCGGGCCTACTACAATGAGCAGTTCTTC. It yields the protein CATSRPIRAYYNEQFF.

The chain couples TRBV28 to TRBJ1-2; 12 bases line up with TRBD1. The CDR3 loop spans 16 amino acids. Germline assignment: CDR1 MDHEN and CDR2 SYDVKM. V lost 2 bases to trimming and J lost 4 bases; unmatched junction nucleotides: 5. This CDR3 reads CASSLRWGQGAYGYTF. CDR3 sequence (DNA): TGTGCCAGCAGTTTACGTTGGGGACAGGGGGCCTATGGCTACACCTTC.

This rearrangement joins TRBV15 to TRBJ2-7; 7 bases fit TRBD1. The CDR3 totals 13 residues. Germline values: CDR1 LNHNV, CDR2 YYDKDF (reference sequence). J lost 3 bases, V lost 5 bases, and 4 bases had no gene match. This CDR3 is CATSGWDSYEQYF. The CDR3 DNA reads TGTGCCACCAGCGGGTGGGACAGCTACGAGCAGTACTTC. Full variable domain (rest looked up from reference TRBV15 and TRBJ2-7): DAMVIQNPRYQVTQFGKPVTLSCSQTLNHNVMYWYQQKSSQAPKLLFHYYDKDFNNEADTPDNFQSRRPNTSFCFLDIRSPGLGDTAMYLCATSGWDSYEQYFGPGTRLTVT.

This clonotype was observed a handful of times. The chain joins TRBV5-1 to TRBJ1-6, with TRBD1 matching 8 bases. V dropped 0 bases and J dropped 6; count of bases not matched to a gene: 11. Germline V gene sequence: CDR1 SGHRS, CDR2 YFSETQ. This CDR3 spans 18 amino acids. The CDR3 loop is CASSLGGQARGTNSPLHF. The CDR3, as DNA: TGCGCCAGCAGCTTGGGGGGACAGGCGCGGGGGACTAATTCACCCCTCCACTTT.

In its sample, this clonotype was seen a few times. The chain uses TRBV11-1 and TRBJ1-2; 7 bases are shared with TRBD1. The CDR3 runs to 15 residues. From germline, CDR1 is SGHAT and CDR2 FQDESV (reference sequence). V gave up 5 bases and J gave up 3 bases; unmatched junction bases: 9. The CDR3 DNA is TGTGCCAGCAGCCCTAACGGACAGGTCCACTATGGCTACACCTTC. This codes for CASSPNGQVHYGYTF.

In this sample, this clonotype turned up a few times. The rearrangement uses TRBV6-6 and TRBJ1-4; D uncertain. From germline, CDR1 is MNHNY and CDR2 SVGAGI (reference sequence). The CDR3 loop spans 16 amino acids. V lost 4 bases and J lost 5, with 17 bases in between. CDR3 amino acids: CASSCSPGDFNEKLFF. CDR3 bases: TGTGCCAGCAGTTGCTCCCCGGGAGACTTCAATGAAAAACTGTTTTTT.

This clonotype was seen ten or more times. The V call is TRBV5-1, the J call TRBJ1-1, with 8 bases lining up with TRBD1. Germline lookup yields CDR1 SGHRS and CDR2 YFSETQ. This CDR3 region has 14 residues. V shed 4 bases, J shed 3 bases, and the junction held 5 bases outside the gene matches. CDR3 coding DNA: TGCGCCAGCAGCCCCGACAGGGGATACACTGAAGCTTTCTTT. Residues: CASSPDRGYTEAFF.

This sequence joins TRBV10-3 and TRBJ2-2; 9 nucleotides line up with TRBD2. The CDR3 sequence is 20 residues long. V shed 3 bases and J 3 bases; nucleotides not matched to a gene: 17. Germline CDR1 ENHRY, CDR2 SYGVKD. CDR3 in amino acids: CAISDLRWEIAGEYTGELFF. The CDR3 DNA sequence: TGTGCCATCAGTGATCTCCGGTGGGAGATAGCGGGGGAGTACACCGGGGAGCTGTTTTTT.

The V gene is TRBV3-1, the J gene TRBJ2-7; D is unclear. Germline CDR1 is LGHDT and CDR2 is YNNKEL (reference sequence). V gave up 3 bases and J gave up 0 bases, with 9 bases separating them. CDR3 size: 14 residues. This chain's CDR3 is CASSQMVNSYEQYF. As DNA, the CDR3 is TGTGCCAGCAGCCAGATGGTAAACTCCTACGAGCAGTACTTC.

The chain carries TRBV29-1 and TRBJ1-1; D remains ambiguous. CDR3 length: 13 amino acids. Per germline, CDR1 SQVTM and CDR2 ANQGSEA. Trimming took 7 bases from V and 0 from J, leaving 12 bases between them. The CDR3 bases are TGCAGCGCTTTGACGGTCCTGAACACTGAAGCTTTCTTT. It yields the protein CSALTVLNTEAFF.

This clonotype was found a few times. The V and J genes are TRBV5-1 and TRBJ2-5; 12 nucleotides line up with TRBD2. V dropped 1 base and J dropped 5; count of bases not matched to a gene: 9. The CDR3 extends over 17 amino acids. Germline V gene data show CDR1 as SGHRS and CDR2 as YFSETQ. This CDR3 is CASSLSLAGGLGETQYF. The DNA for the CDR3 is TGCGCCAGCAGCTTGTCTCTAGCGGGGGGGCTTGGCGAGACCCAGTACTTC. Filled out from reference TRBV5-1 and TRBJ2-5, the complete variable domain reads KAGVTQTPRYLIKTRGQQVTLSCSPISGHRSVSWYQQTPGQGLQFLFEYFSETQRNKGNFPGRFSGRQFSNSRSEMNVSTLELGDSALYLCASSLSLAGGLGETQYFGPGTRLLVL.

This clonotype was found a few times. The V and J genes are TRBV15 and TRBJ2-7; D unclear. Per germline, CDR1 LNHNV and CDR2 YYDKDF (reference sequence). The CDR3 is 14 residues long. V was pared by 3 bases and J by 3 bases, with 12 bases between. The CDR3 nucleotides read TGTGCCACCAGCAGCGGAAGACACATCTACGAGCAGTACTTC. It codes for CATSSGRHIYEQYF.

V and J are TRBV6-2 or TRBV6-3 and TRBJ2-5, with 9 bases lining up with TRBD1. Germline assignment: CDR1 MNHEY and CDR2 SVGEGT. The CDR3 consists of 16 residues. The ends lost 2 bases at V and 4 bases at J; junction bases unmatched: 8. In nucleotides, the CDR3 is TGTGCCAGCAGTTACGAGGACAGGGGTTTTTTAGAGACCCAGTACTTC. This codes for CASSYEDRGFLETQYF.